Following are 26 T cell receptor beta chains from one sample sequenced in a study of CD8 T cells in Susac syndrome. It was with random hexamers that roughly 0.45 to 1 ug RNA was reverse transcribed. Each CDR3 protein gets one entry after TCRdb re-called the immunoSEQ multiplex PCR reads with MiXCR. Of some 130,000 distinct CDR3 sequences listed, 95% are singletons. Sequencing was done on a sample of CD8+ T cells from PBMCs. The origin of the receptors is a human donor with Susac syndrome.

J is TRBJ2-5 and V is TRBV20-1, with TRBD2 matching over 11 bases. Per germline, CDR1 DFQATT and CDR2 SNEGSKA (reference sequence). Trimming removed 3 bases from V and 4 bases from J; junction bases left unmatched: 4. This CDR3 comprises 14 residues. CDR3 residues: CSASAGLAGETQYF. CDR3 DNA: TGCAGTGCTAGTGCAGGACTAGCGGGAGAGACCCAGTACTTC.

The chain links TRBV20-1 to TRBJ2-5; D gene unclear. The CDR3 extends over 15 amino acids. V was cut by 2 bases and J by 0 bases, with 13 bases left in between. Germline V lookup: CDR1 DFQATT, CDR2 SNEGSKA (reference sequence). The CDR3 DNA sequence: TGCAGTGCTAGAACCCGACACCGTTACCAAGAGACCCAGTACTTC. This codes for CSARTRHRYQETQYF.

V usage is TRBV28 and J usage is TRBJ1-5; D ambiguous. The CDR3 runs to 14 residues. Germline values: CDR1 MDHEN, CDR2 SYDVKM. Trimming stripped 4 bases from V and 3 bases from J, with 10 bases between. CDR3 DNA: TGTGCCAGCAGTTCAGGATCTCTCAATCAGCCCCAGCATTTT. It encodes CASSSGSLNQPQHF. Combining the CDR3 with reference TRBV28 and TRBJ1-5 gives the whole variable domain DVKVTQSSRYLVKRTGEKVFLECVQDMDHENMFWYRQDPGLGLRLIYFSYDVKMKEKGDIPEGYSVSREKKERFSLILESASTNQTSMYLCASSSGSLNQPQHFGDGTRLSIL.

The V gene is TRBV9, the J gene TRBJ2-1; no reliable D call. The CDR3 totals 13 residues. The V end was cut by 1 base, the J end by 6 bases, with 8 bases between. Germline values: CDR1 SGDLS, CDR2 YYNGEE. The CDR3 loop reads CASSVSLGNEQFF. The CDR3, as DNA: TGTGCCAGCAGCGTATCCCTCGGCAATGAGCAGTTCTTC.

In its sample, this clonotype was seen a few times. CDR3 sequence: CASSLVETQYF. The DNA of the CDR3 is TGTGCCAGCAGTTTAGTTGAGACCCAGTACTTC. The chain has TRBV28 and TRBJ2-5; D uncertain. CDR1 MDHEN and CDR2 SYDVKM come from the germline V gene. CDR3 length: 11 amino acids. The ends were cut back, 2 bases at V and 5 bases at J, with 3 bases in the middle.

The chain recombines TRBV2 with TRBJ1-1; D is possibly TRBD1 (6 bases). V was trimmed by 6 bases and J by 7 bases, leaving 12 bases between them. The CDR3 length is 12 residues. CDR1 and CDR2 (germline): SNHLY, FYNNEI. DNA of the CDR3: TGTGCCAGCAGCAACCTCAGGGGTGAAGCTTTCTTT. Its translation: CASSNLRGEAFF.

The chain links TRBV15 to TRBJ2-7, with TRBD1 matching over 10 bases. V lost 2 bases, J lost 5 bases, and 9 bases stayed unmatched. The CDR3 totals 16 residues. The germline V gene has CDR1 LNHNV and CDR2 YYDKDF (reference sequence). The CDR3 nucleotides read TGTGCCACCAGCAGATTGTCGGGACAGGGGCAGGACGAGCAGTACTTC. This translates into CATSRLSGQGQDEQYF. The entire variable domain, with the rest obtained from reference TRBV15 and TRBJ2-7, is as follows: DAMVIQNPRYQVTQFGKPVTLSCSQTLNHNVMYWYQQKSSQAPKLLFHYYDKDFNNEADTPDNFQSRRPNTSFCFLDIRSPGLGDTAMYLCATSRLSGQGQDEQYFGPGTRLTVT.

V usage is TRBV10-3 and J usage is TRBJ1-4, with D possibly matching TRBD1 (5 bases). CDR1 and CDR2 from the germline V gene are ENHRY and SYGVKD. V was pared by 0 bases and J by 10 bases, with 18 bases between. The CDR3 is 16 amino acids. The CDR3 protein is CAISESVLTAPGKLFF. The DNA for the CDR3 is TGTGCCATCAGTGAGTCGGTCCTGACAGCCCCGGGAAAACTGTTTTTT.

The chain has TRBV4-1 and TRBJ1-2; D ambiguous. Deletions cut 0 bases from V and 3 bases from J, with 14 bases between. There are 16 residues in the CDR3. CDR1 and CDR2 from the germline V gene are MGHRA and YSYEKL. The CDR3 DNA sequence: TGCGCCAGCAGCCAAGATCAGGCCAGTGGGGACTATGGCTACACCTTC. Its translation is CASSQDQASGDYGYTF.

V and J are TRBV12-3 or TRBV12-4 and TRBJ2-5; D possibly corresponds to TRBD1 (6 bases). This CDR3 is 18 amino acids long. V lost 5 bases and J lost 5, with 27 bases in between. The CDR3 DNA follows: TGTGCCAGCAGTCAATCCAGGGGCAGGGGACGGGCGATGGAGACCCAGTACTTC. It translates to CASSQSRGRGRAMETQYF.

This chain joins TRBV6-6 and TRBJ1-2; 9 bases align to TRBD1. Trimming removed 8 bases from V and 8 bases from J; junction bases left unmatched: 6. The CDR3 consists of 12 residues. Germline values: CDR1 MNHNY, CDR2 SVGAGI (reference sequence). CDR3 coding DNA: TGTGCCAGCGTACAGGGGGCAAGGGGCTACACCTTC. It encodes CASVQGARGYTF.

The rearrangement joins TRBV10-2 to TRBJ2-7, with D unclear. V lost 2 bases to trimming and J lost 3 bases, with 8 bases between them. CDR1 and CDR2 from the germline V gene are WSHSY and SAAADI. The CDR3 totals 13 residues. The CDR3 DNA sequence: TGCGCCAGCAGTGAGAAGACACGCTACGAGCAGTACTTC. Amino acid sequence: CASSEKTRYEQYF.

The rearrangement links TRBV13 to TRBJ1-2; maybe TRBD1 (5 bases). The CDR3 is 15 residues long. Trimming stripped 7 bases from V and 7 bases from J, with 22 bases between. Germline V CDR1 and CDR2: PRHDT, FYEKMQ (reference sequence). The CDR3 region has the DNA TGTGCCAGCAAAATCGGCACGCTCTGGGGCTCTGGCTACACCTTC. This translates into CASKIGTLWGSGYTF.

V and J are TRBV4-2 and TRBJ2-1; TRBD2 aligns across 9 bases. Germline trimming cut 3 bases from V and 9 bases from J; bases unmatched to any gene: 9. In germline, CDR1 is LGHNA, CDR2 YNFKEQ. The CDR3 loop spans 15 amino acids. The CDR3 is CASSQVAGELGEQFF. The CDR3 DNA sequence: TGTGCCAGCAGCCAGGTAGCGGGAGAACTTGGTGAGCAGTTCTTC.

V usage is TRBV20-1 and J usage is TRBJ2-5, with D tentatively TRBD2 (6 bases). Looked up from germline, CDR1 is DFQATT and CDR2 is SNEGSKA (reference sequence). CDR3 length equals 14 residues. V lost 3 bases and J 5 bases, leaving 16 bases between the germline ends. The CDR3 here is CSAREGTARETQYF. The CDR3 nucleotides are TGCAGTGCTAGGGAGGGGACTGCGCGGGAGACCCAGTACTTC.

V usage is TRBV27 and J usage is TRBJ2-7; 8 bases match TRBD2. J lost 6 bases, V lost 5 bases, and 9 bases had no gene match. CDR1 is MNHEY, CDR2 SMNVEV, per germline (reference sequence). CDR3 length: 14 residues. The CDR3 DNA reads as TGTGCCAGCAGTCCCTGGGGGGCGGGAGGCGAGCAGTACTTC. Translated: CASSPWGAGGEQYF.

The gene calls are TRBV25-1 and TRBJ1-2, with D unresolved. V gave up 0 bases and J gave up 5 bases, with 7 bases separating them. From germline, CDR1 is MGHDK and CDR2 SYGVNS. The CDR3 is 13 residues long. The CDR3 nucleotides read TGTGCCAGCAGTGAATACTTTTCGTATGGCTACACCTTC. Translating gives CASSEYFSYGYTF.

The chain has TRBV11-2 and TRBJ1-1, with TRBD1 matching over 9 bases. With 5 bases clipped from V and 6 bases from J, the junction kept 10 bases outside the gene matches. The CDR3 contains 15 residues. Germline CDR1 reads SGHAT; CDR2 reads FQNNGV. CDR3 region: CASSLTTGGIAEAFF. CDR3 bases: TGTGCCAGCAGCCTAACGACAGGGGGTATCGCTGAAGCTTTCTTT.

The chain carries TRBV7-8 and TRBJ2-7; D unclear. This CDR3 region has 12 residues. Germline loops: CDR1 SGHVS, CDR2 FQNEAQ. Trimming removed 0 bases from V and 5 bases from J, with 5 bases in between. CDR3 sequence (DNA): TGTGCCAGCAGCTTAGCGGAGCACGAGCAGTACTTC. Its translation: CASSLAEHEQYF.

The CDR3 reads CASSQEFGVRYEQYF. The CDR3 nucleotides are TGCGCCAGCAGCCAAGAATTCGGGGTAAGGTACGAGCAGTACTTC. The V call is TRBV4-1, the J call TRBJ2-7; tentative D call: TRBD2 (5 bases). V was clipped by 0 bases and J by 4 bases, with 13 bases between them. The germline V gene has CDR1 MGHRA and CDR2 YSYEKL. The CDR3 is made up of 15 amino acids.

Regarding this clonotype: The junction and the germline gene differ at one end; a read error may be behind it. The chain recombines TRBV29-1 with TRBJ2-3; TRBD1 is a possible D gene (6 bases). Germline CDR1 is SQVTM and CDR2 is ANQGSEA. This CDR3 contains 16 residues. The CDR3 loop is CSAEPSVGGSTPPQYF. The CDR3 DNA reads as TGCAGCGCTGAACCATCAGTAGGGGGTTCTACCCCTCCGCAGTATTTT.

CDR3 region: CASSYGTGSNQPQHF. The DNA of the CDR3 is TGTGCCAGCAGCTATGGGACAGGGAGCAATCAGCCCCAGCATTTT. This chain links TRBV7-9 with TRBJ1-5, with 9 bases that match TRBD1. This CDR3 spans 15 amino acids. V shed 4 bases and J 1 base; nucleotides not matched to a gene: 2. Germline loops: CDR1 SEHNR, CDR2 FQNEAQ (reference sequence).

The chain is built from TRBV4-1 and TRBJ2-7, with 10 bases aligning to TRBD1. In germline, CDR1 is MGHRA, CDR2 YSYEKL. The CDR3 contains 14 residues. V lost 1 base, J lost 5 bases, and 2 bases stayed unmatched. The CDR3 spells CASSQGQGANEQYF. Here the CDR3 DNA reads TGCGCCAGCAGCCAAGGACAGGGGGCTAACGAGCAGTACTTC.

This sequence joins TRBV25-1 and TRBJ2-1; the D gene is possibly TRBD1 (6 bases). The V and J ends lost 2 bases and 0 bases respectively, with 14 bases between them. The CDR3 has 17 residues. Germline-derived CDR1 and CDR2 are MGHDK and SYGVNS. The CDR3 reads CASSENDGGPSYNEQFF. The CDR3, as DNA: TGTGCCAGCAGTGAAAATGATGGGGGCCCCTCCTACAATGAGCAGTTCTTC.

On this clonotype itself: At one end, the junction sequence differs from germline, possibly due to a read error. The gene calls are TRBV3-1 and TRBJ2-3, with 7 positions matching TRBD2. Germline lookup yields CDR1 LGHDT and CDR2 YNNKEL (reference sequence). This CDR3 region has 13 residues. The CDR3 loop reads CASSQHRDYVHHF. The CDR3 nucleotides are TGTGCCAGCAGCCAACACCGGGACTATGTTCATCATTTT.

The chain is built from TRBV2 and TRBJ2-1; 11 nucleotides agree with TRBD1. Germline V gives CDR1 SNHLY, CDR2 FYNNEI. The trim removed 5 bases at V and 5 bases at J, leaving 5 bases unmatched. The CDR3 loop spans 15 amino acids. CDR3 nucleotide sequence: TGTGCCAGCAGTCATGGACAGGGGGCCCACAATGAGCAGTTCTTC. This translates into CASSHGQGAHNEQFF.